The count of the clone carrying this T cell receptor beta chain is one. No antigen is known for it. This sample was included in a study of T cell responses to AZD1222 COVID-19 vaccine. Study-wide findings and caveats: Reports say nearly half of spike-specific TCRs go after unmutated variant regions. The donor cohort was predominantly white British with a female majority, and clonal diversity may have been underestimated. Repertoires were collected only later (after the peak T cell response had occurred).

TCRdb keeps only in-frame clones here, not all; method: immunoSEQ multiplex PCR. The sample has 90,000 to 150,000 clones, approximately 92% seen once; the top ten hold roughly 7.9%. This CDR3 has 15 residues. V was cut by 4 bases and J by 0 bases, with 10 bases left in between. Germline-derived CDR1 and CDR2 are KGHSH and LQKENI. Sequences were derived from peripheral blood, sampled 28 days after the second AZD1222 dose. V and J are TRBV18 and TRBJ1-3, with a possible D match to TRBD1 (5 bases). The receptor's source is an adult who received the AZD1222 COVID-19 vaccine. CDR3 in DNA: TGTGCCAGCTCACGGGACCCGAGCTCTGGAAACACCATATATTTT. Translated: CASSRDPSSGNTIYF.